The next 32 T cell receptor beta chains were all read from a single sample in a study of neurological immune-mediated disorders. Each CDR3 protein is one row after TCRdb ran MiXCR on the 5' RACE reads. Of some 60,000 distinct CDR3 sequences in the sample, about 8.9% are singletons; the top ten hold under 15%. Sample time point: longitudinal time-point 2. The sample taken for sequencing was PBMCs. These receptors originate from a young man in good health.

This clonotype was observed many times. The chain recombines TRBV15 with TRBJ2-1; the D is unclear. This CDR3 comprises 15 residues. The V and J ends lost 0 bases and 0 bases respectively, with 6 bases between them. Per the germline V gene, CDR1 is LNHNV and CDR2 is YYDKDF (reference sequence). CDR3 protein: CATSREQSSYNEQFF. DNA of the CDR3: TGTGCCACCAGCAGAGAACAAAGCTCCTACAATGAGCAGTTCTTC.

Relative to its sample, this clonotype is medium-sized. The chain couples TRBV10-1 to TRBJ2-2; D is unresolved. The germline CDR1 and CDR2 sequences are WNHNN and SYGVQD (reference sequence). There are 15 residues in the CDR3. The V gene lost 2 bases and the J gene lost 0 bases, with 7 bases spanning the gap. CDR3 nucleotides: TGCGCCAGCAGTGAGACTGTCACGAACACCGGGGAGCTGTTTTTT. Translating it yields CASSETVTNTGELFF.

This clonotype was seen many times. This rearrangement joins TRBV29-1 to TRBJ2-5, with 8 nucleotides matching TRBD1. Per germline, CDR1 SQVTM and CDR2 ANQGSEA. V shed 0 bases and J 5 bases; nucleotides not matched to a gene: 11. This CDR3 is 16 amino acids long. CDR3 sequence: CSVEDLRYRGWETQYF. The CDR3 DNA sequence: TGCAGCGTTGAAGATTTACGGTACAGGGGGTGGGAGACCCAGTACTTC.

This clonotype appeared many times. The gene calls are TRBV10-3 and TRBJ2-7, with 11 bases fitting TRBD1. Germline V gene lookup returns CDR1 ENHRY and CDR2 SYGVKD. The CDR3 has 15 amino acids. V lost 5 bases and J lost 1; bases outside the gene matches: 4. CDR3: CAISPGQGVSYEQYF. DNA for the CDR3: TGTGCCATCAGTCCGGGACAGGGGGTTTCCTACGAGCAGTACTTC.

This clonotype came up many times. The chain combines TRBV28 with TRBJ2-7; D not resolved. Germline V gene sequence: CDR1 MDHEN, CDR2 SYDVKM. The CDR3 covers 16 residues. The V end lost 4 bases, the J end lost 1 base, and 17 bases lay between the germline ends. CDR3 region: CASSYDYYSRSYEQYF. CDR3 bases: TGTGCCAGCAGTTATGATTACTATTCGAGGTCCTACGAGCAGTACTTC.

This clonotype was recorded many times. The chain uses TRBV20-1 and TRBJ2-3; D is undetermined. Germline V gene lookup returns CDR1 DFQATT and CDR2 SNEGSKA (reference sequence). Trimming shortened V by 0 bases and J by 7 bases, and 11 bases separated the two germline ends. The CDR3 contains 13 residues. DNA for the CDR3: TGCAGTGCTAGAGACCCCGGCAAGCATACGCAGTATTTT. It yields the protein CSARDPGKHTQYF.

A remark on this clonotype: A read error is possible here, since a much larger clone lies one base away. The CDR3 loop reads CASNKKAGPSLPYNEQFF. CDR3 bases: TGTGCCAGCAACAAAAAAGCGGGCCCGAGCTTACCTTACAATGAGCAGTTCTTC. The genes are TRBV11-2 and TRBJ2-1; weak D call: TRBD2 (6 bases). This CDR3 region has 18 residues. The V end was cut by 7 bases, the J end by 4 bases, with 26 bases between. The germline V gene has CDR1 SGHAT and CDR2 FQNNGV. Together with reference TRBV11-2 and TRBJ2-1, the CDR3 gives the full variable domain: EAGVAQSPRYKIIEKRQSVAFWCNPISGHATLYWYQQILGQGPKLLIQFQNNGVVDDSQLPKDRFSAERLKGVDSTLKIQPAKLEDSAVYLCASNKKAGPSLPYNEQFFGPGTRLTVL.

This clonotype was counted many times. The V and J genes are TRBV29-1 and TRBJ2-1, with TRBD2 matching over 8 bases. The CDR3 consists of 13 residues. Germline V lookup: CDR1 SQVTM, CDR2 ANQGSEA. The trim removed 6 bases at V and 4 bases at J, leaving 5 bases unmatched. The CDR3 coding sequence is TGCAGCGTGCGGGAGGAGCTGTACAATGAGCAGTTCTTC. Encoded protein: CSVREELYNEQFF.

Only a few counts were recorded for this clonotype. J is TRBJ2-1 and V is TRBV5-1; 10 positions agree with TRBD2. The germline CDR1 and CDR2 sequences are SGHRS and YFSETQ. J lost 7 bases, V lost 2 bases, and 9 bases had no gene match. This CDR3 comprises 16 residues. CDR3 DNA sequence: TGCGCCAGCAGCTTTGACCTAGCGGGAGTGCGGAATGAGCAGTTCTTC. The encoded protein is CASSFDLAGVRNEQFF. Full variable domain (rest looked up from reference TRBV5-1 and TRBJ2-1): KAGVTQTPRYLIKTRGQQVTLSCSPISGHRSVSWYQQTPGQGLQFLFEYFSETQRNKGNFPGRFSGRQFSNSRSEMNVSTLELGDSALYLCASSFDLAGVRNEQFFGPGTRLTVL.

This clonotype has a count of ten or more. The gene calls are TRBV27 and TRBJ2-3, with a tentative D call TRBD1 (6 bases). The V and J ends lost 5 bases and 6 bases respectively, with 12 bases between them. The germline V gene has CDR1 MNHEY and CDR2 SMNVEV (reference sequence). The CDR3 runs to 13 residues. In nucleotides, the CDR3 is TGTGCCAGCAGTGCCCTCACAGGGGATACGCAGTATTTT. Protein product: CASSALTGDTQYF.

Many counts were recorded for this clonotype. The chain joins TRBV6-5 to TRBJ2-2; no firm D call. This CDR3 is built from 16 residues. V was cut by 5 bases and J by 0 bases, with 13 bases left in between. The germline gives CDR1 MNHEY, CDR2 SVGAGI. The CDR3 protein is CASSTNRLSNTGELFF. In DNA form, the CDR3 reads TGTGCCAGCAGTACAAATAGACTGTCGAACACCGGGGAGCTGTTTTTT.

The sample holds many counts of this clonotype. The chain is built from TRBV9 and TRBJ2-6, with TRBD2 as a possible D gene (5 bases). The CDR3 runs 18 residues. Germline V CDR1 and CDR2: SGDLS, YYNGEE. Trimming removed 8 bases from V and 0 bases from J, with 21 bases in between. This CDR3 is CASSTLGVESSGANVLTF. The CDR3 DNA reads as TGTGCCAGTAGCACCCTCGGGGTGGAGAGCTCTGGGGCCAACGTCCTGACTTTC.

This clonotype was observed many times. The V gene is TRBV18, the J gene TRBJ2-2; 8 positions match TRBD1. Germline-derived CDR1 and CDR2 are KGHSH and LQKENI. The CDR3 sequence is 15 residues long. The trim removed 3 bases at V and 4 bases at J, leaving 4 bases unmatched. CDR3 sequence: CASSPGTGGTGELFF. CDR3 DNA: TGTGCCAGCTCACCCGGGACAGGAGGCACCGGGGAGCTGTTTTTT.

This clonotype was detected ten times or more. The V gene is TRBV7-3, the J gene TRBJ2-3; 11 bases are a match to TRBD1. The trim removed 9 bases at V and 8 bases at J, leaving 4 bases unmatched. Looked up from germline, CDR1 is SGHTA and CDR2 is FQGTGA. The CDR3 is made up of 12 amino acids. The CDR3 loop reads CASVGTGGTQYF. The CDR3 nucleotides are TGTGCCAGTGTTGGGACAGGGGGTACGCAGTATTTT. The whole variable domain, remainder taken from reference TRBV7-3 and TRBJ2-3, is GAGVSQTPSNKVTEKGKYVELRCDPISGHTALYWYRQSLGQGPEFLIYFQGTGAADDSGLPNDRFFAVRPEGSVSTLKIQRTERGDSAVYLCASVGTGGTQYFGPGTRLTVL.

The chain combines TRBV29-1 with TRBJ2-7, with D possibly being TRBD2 (6 bases). V was clipped by 7 bases and J by 4 bases, with 11 bases between them. Germline CDR1 reads SQVTM; CDR2 reads ANQGSEA. The CDR3 contains 11 residues. CDR3: CSAWGEYEQYF. In nucleotides, the CDR3 is TGCAGCGCTTGGGGGGAATACGAGCAGTACTTC.

There are many counts of this clonotype. The rearrangement links TRBV7-2 to TRBJ1-1; TRBD1 might be the D (5 bases). The CDR3 is 14 residues long. Deletions cut 5 bases from V and 1 base from J, with 11 bases between. Per germline, CDR1 SGHTA and CDR2 FQGNSA. Here the CDR3 reads CASSPTEKNTEAFF. CDR3 coding DNA: TGTGCCAGCAGCCCGACAGAGAAGAACACTGAAGCTTTCTTT.

This clonotype was seen repeatedly, ten times or more. The chain is built from TRBV11-2 and TRBJ2-2; 14 nucleotides line up with TRBD2. CDR1 and CDR2 (germline): SGHAT, FQNNGV. V lost 3 bases, J lost 6 bases, and 0 bases stayed unmatched. The CDR3 is 15 amino acids. The CDR3 sequence: CASSLTSGRAGELFF. The CDR3 DNA sequence: TGTGCCAGCAGCTTGACTAGCGGGAGGGCCGGGGAGCTGTTTTTT.

In this sample, this clonotype turned up many times. The chain links TRBV27 to TRBJ2-7, with 12 positions matching TRBD2. This CDR3 has 16 amino acids. The junction had 7 bases not matched to a gene; V was cut back by 5 bases and J by 2 bases. Germline V gene lookup returns CDR1 MNHEY and CDR2 SMNVEV (reference sequence). CDR3 sequence (DNA): TGTGCCAGCAGTCCCCGGCTAGCGGGAGGGCCCTACGAGCAGTACTTC. Translated: CASSPRLAGGPYEQYF.

About this clonotype itself: Compared with germline, one end of the junction differs, possibly owing to a read error. The chain combines TRBV28 with TRBJ2-2; possibly TRBD2 for D (6 bases). CDR1 is MDHEN, CDR2 SYDVKM, per germline. This CDR3 has 14 residues. The CDR3 region is CASRDGGLTGEMFF. For the CDR3, the DNA is TGTGCCAGCCGAGATGGGGGGTTAACCGGGGAGATGTTTTTT.

This clonotype was seen ten or more times. This chain joins TRBV7-8 and TRBJ1-5; D gene unclear. The CDR3 extends over 15 amino acids. Germline V lookup: CDR1 SGHVS, CDR2 FQNEAQ. Trimming stripped 5 bases from V and 3 bases from J, with 14 bases between. CDR3 region: CASSPPPGFNQPQHF. Here the CDR3 DNA reads TGTGCCAGCAGCCCCCCCCCGGGCTTCAATCAGCCCCAGCATTTT.

This clonotype was seen at least ten times. The rearrangement joins TRBV3-1 to TRBJ2-7; 9 bases line up with TRBD2. The junction had 2 bases not matched to a gene; V was cut back by 2 bases and J by 3 bases. Germline CDR1 LGHDT, CDR2 YNNKEL (reference sequence). The CDR3 totals 14 residues. CDR3 nucleotide sequence: TGTGCCAGCAGCCAAACTAGCGGGCTCTACGAGCAGTACTTC. As protein: CASSQTSGLYEQYF.

This clonotype came up many times. The gene calls are TRBV5-1 and TRBJ1-1; a weak D match, TRBD1 (6 bases). Germline CDR1 and CDR2: SGHRS and YFSETQ. The CDR3 length is 13 residues. Trimming shortened V by 4 bases and J by 0 bases, and 7 bases separated the two germline ends. DNA for the CDR3: TGCGCCAGCAGCGGACAGATGAACACTGAAGCTTTCTTT. Translating gives CASSGQMNTEAFF.

This chain uses TRBV3-1 with TRBJ1-2; D is undetermined. With 2 bases removed from V and 7 bases from J, the gap between germline ends came to 17 bases. This CDR3 comprises 15 residues. Germline-derived CDR1 and CDR2 are LGHDT and YNNKEL (reference sequence). The chain's CDR3 is CASSQWASAGGGYTF. The CDR3 region has the DNA TGTGCCAGCAGCCAATGGGCCAGTGCCGGCGGTGGCTACACCTTC.

This clonotype was seen a few times. The rearrangement joins TRBV12-3 or TRBV12-4 to TRBJ2-1; 9 bases are a match to TRBD2. V lost 7 bases to trimming and J lost 8 bases; unmatched junction nucleotides: 12. This CDR3 has 15 amino acids. The CDR3 coding sequence is TGTGCCAGCACCTCCTATAGCGGGAGACTCTATGAGCAGTTCTTC. This sequence encodes CASTSYSGRLYEQFF.

At least ten counts were recorded for this clonotype. The chain employs TRBV29-1 and TRBJ1-2; a weak D match, TRBD1 (5 bases). The CDR3 runs 13 residues. V gave up 7 bases and J gave up 1 base, with 13 bases separating them. The V gene's germline CDR1 is SQVTM and CDR2 ANQGSEA. CDR3 sequence: CSGTGGLNYGYTF. CDR3 coding DNA: TGCAGCGGCACAGGCGGCCTTAACTATGGCTACACCTTC.

This clonotype was seen at least ten times. The CDR3 bases are TGTGCCAGCAGTTACCGGGACCTGAGGGGGGAGCAGTACTTC. It encodes CASSYRDLRGEQYF. This rearrangement joins TRBV6-6 to TRBJ2-7, with D tentatively TRBD1 (6 bases). Germline V gene data show CDR1 as MNHNY and CDR2 as SVGAGI (reference sequence). V gave up 2 bases and J gave up 7 bases, with 15 bases separating them. CDR3 size: 14 residues.

This clonotype was counted ten times or more. The rearrangement links TRBV11-2 to TRBJ2-5; perhaps TRBD2 as D (6 bases). Germline CDR1 reads SGHAT; CDR2 reads FQNNGV. This CDR3 contains 14 residues. V gave up 5 bases and J gave up 2 bases, with 12 bases separating them. CDR3 DNA: TGTGCCAGCAGCCAGGGAGGTTTTCAAGAGACCCAGTACTTC. It is translated as CASSQGGFQETQYF.

This clonotype occurred many times. The V and J genes are TRBV4-2 and TRBJ2-3; 10 bases agree with TRBD2. The CDR3 is 15 amino acids. Per germline, CDR1 LGHNA and CDR2 YNFKEQ. Trimming at V came to 7 bases and at J to 0 bases, leaving 4 bases not matched to a gene. The DNA of the CDR3 is TGTGCCAGCACCACGACTAGCGGGAGCACAGATACGCAGTATTTT. Translation gives CASTTTSGSTDTQYF.

This clonotype was counted at least ten times. This sequence joins TRBV28 and TRBJ1-2, with a possible D match to TRBD1 (6 bases). Per germline, CDR1 MDHEN and CDR2 SYDVKM. V lost 5 bases and J 8 bases, leaving 15 bases between the germline ends. This CDR3 spans 13 amino acids. The DNA for the CDR3 is TGTGCCAGCAGTACAGGGAACGGCGAAGGCTACACCTTC. Protein sequence: CASSTGNGEGYTF.

This clonotype was seen at least ten times. The chain couples TRBV3-1 to TRBJ2-7; D is uncertain. The CDR3 length is 11 residues. Germline V lookup: CDR1 LGHDT, CDR2 YNNKEL (reference sequence). Trimming stripped 3 bases from V and 3 bases from J, with 3 bases between. CDR3 protein: CASSQGYEQYF. The CDR3 DNA is TGTGCCAGCAGCCAGGGCTACGAGCAGTACTTC.

This clonotype was seen many times. This sequence joins TRBV10-1 and TRBJ1-1, with a weak D call TRBD1 (5 bases). The CDR3 is 15 amino acids. The germline V gene has CDR1 WNHNN and CDR2 SYGVQD (reference sequence). V dropped 5 bases and J dropped 3 bases, with 16 bases sitting between them. CDR3 loop: CASSPRSQGHTEAFF. The DNA of the CDR3 is TGCGCCAGCAGTCCCAGGAGTCAGGGCCACACTGAAGCTTTCTTT.

This clonotype was counted ten times or more. V is TRBV5-1 and J is TRBJ1-1, with 9 bases aligning to TRBD1. The CDR3 runs 15 residues. The V gene end was trimmed by 4 bases and the J gene end by 5 bases; junction bases not matched to a gene: 9. Germline assignment: CDR1 SGHRS and CDR2 YFSETQ. CDR3 nucleotides: TGCGCCAGCAGCGCTATCGGACAGGGGCAAACTGAAGCTTTCTTT. Its protein product is CASSAIGQGQTEAFF. The whole variable domain, filled in from reference TRBV5-1 and TRBJ1-1, reads KAGVTQTPRYLIKTRGQQVTLSCSPISGHRSVSWYQQTPGQGLQFLFEYFSETQRNKGNFPGRFSGRQFSNSRSEMNVSTLELGDSALYLCASSAIGQGQTEAFFGQGTRLTVV.